This T cell receptor beta chain derives from a study of human T cells and chemical hapten exposure. Study observations and caveats: It was expanded TCRs that formed significantly more large CDR3 similarity clusters than controls did.

The table lists this clonotype with a few counts. Its antigen is unknown. Time point here: pre-sensitization, week 0. The treatment here: therapeutic diphenylcyclopropenone sensitization with weekly scalp DPC. Using its own MiXCR run on the RACE reads, TCRdb lists one record per CDR3 protein. The sample gives a few hundred thousand distinct CDR3 sequences, around 9.3% of which show up once; around 2.5% is in the top ten. This sequence was found in a woman aged 40 to 49 with alopecia areata. Some clones in this sample may be carry-over from other donors' samples. The source was whole blood, collected in connection with sensitization to the hapten diphenylcyclopropenone (DPC).

CDR3 region: CASSQLGGHHYNEQFF. The CDR3 DNA follows: TGCGCCAGCAGCCAGCTAGGGGGACATCACTACAATGAGCAGTTCTTC. The chain recombines TRBV4-3 with TRBJ2-1; TRBD1 might be the D (6 bases). Deletions cut 3 bases from V and 3 bases from J, with 15 bases between. The germline CDR1 and CDR2 sequences are LGHNA and YSLEER. The CDR3 totals 16 residues.